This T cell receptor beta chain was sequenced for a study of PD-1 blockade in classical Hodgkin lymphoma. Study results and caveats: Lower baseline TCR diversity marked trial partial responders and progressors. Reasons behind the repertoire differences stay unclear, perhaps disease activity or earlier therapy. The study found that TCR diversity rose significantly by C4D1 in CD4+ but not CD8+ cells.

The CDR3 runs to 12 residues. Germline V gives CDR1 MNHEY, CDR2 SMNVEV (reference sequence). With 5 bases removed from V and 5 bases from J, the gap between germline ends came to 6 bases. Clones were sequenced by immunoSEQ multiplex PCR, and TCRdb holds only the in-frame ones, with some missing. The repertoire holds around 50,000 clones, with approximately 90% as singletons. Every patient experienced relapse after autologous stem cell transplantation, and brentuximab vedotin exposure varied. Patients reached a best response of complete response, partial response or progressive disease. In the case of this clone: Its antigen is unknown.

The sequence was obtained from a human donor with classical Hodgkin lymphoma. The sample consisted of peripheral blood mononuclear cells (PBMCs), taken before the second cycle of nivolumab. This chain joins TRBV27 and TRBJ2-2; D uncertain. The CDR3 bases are TGTGCCAGCAGTCCCGGAACCGGGGAGCTGTTTTTT. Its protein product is CASSPGTGELFF.